A few counts support the clone carrying this TCR beta chain. This entry is derived from a study of vaccination and CD4 T cells after COVID-19. Study summary: Convalescent individuals numbered four females and six males, two being Hispanic. With a range of 35 to 161, the median interval from diagnosis to drawing post-COVID samples was roughly 110 days.

Time point in this sample: late sampling 161 to 241 days after vaccination in three convalescent patients. The germline V and J ends were trimmed by 4 bases and 4 bases, with 11 bases remaining between them. CDR3 length: 13 residues. Germline CDR1 is DFQATT and CDR2 is SNEGSKA (reference sequence). MiXCR, run by TCRdb on the PCR reads, gives a single entry per CDR3 protein. Of about 36,000 distinct CDR3 sequences in the sample, 36% were seen once. The sample consisted of CD4+ T cells from blood, taken about 7 months after SARS-CoV-2 vaccination. The V gene is TRBV20-1, the J gene TRBJ1-5, with D possibly matching TRBD1 (6 bases). This clonotype was sampled from a human donor who had recovered from COVID-19. CDR3 DNA: TGCAGTGCTACAGGGGATGAAAATCAGCCCCAGCATTTT. The encoded protein is CSATGDENQPQHF.